The rows below give T cell receptor beta chains drawn from one sample of a study of shared clonotypes between healthy human individuals. Clones were read by immunoSEQ multiplex PCR, and TCRdb kept only the in-frame ones, dropping some. The table has about 1.1 million clones, about 80% seen once; the top ten hold approximately 0.56%. Sequenced sample: memory CD4+ T cells from PBMCs. The receptors were gathered from a man younger than 30 in good health. Some clones in this sample may be carry-over from other donors' samples. The CDR3 runs from the conserved cysteine through the conserved F or W. The D gene is left open where the match is weak. A clone size is listed for some rows: how often the clone was seen (once, few, many), or a class if it is expanded.

V gene	clone size	J gene	CDR3 length	D gene	CDR3 DNA	CDR3 protein
TRBV7-8	.	TRBJ2-1	11	.	TGTGCCAGCAGCCCCCAGATTGAGCAGTTCTTC	CASSPQIEQFF
TRBV19	.	TRBJ2-7	15	.	TGTGCCAGTAGTACCGGTCCGGAGCCCCCCTACGAGCAGTACTTC	CASSTGPEPPYEQYF
TRBV30	.	TRBJ1-4	14	.	TGTGCCTGGAGTAAAGGAGGCGCAGAAGAAAAACTGTTTTTT	CAWSKGGAEEKLFF
TRBV5-4	.	TRBJ2-7	15	TRBD2	TGTGCCAGCAGCCCTTCTAGCGGGAGTCGGTACGAGCAGTACTTC	CASSPSSGSRYEQYF
TRBV5-6	.	TRBJ2-1	14	TRBD2	TGTGCCAGCAGCTTGGGTAGCGGGAGAGGTGAGCAGTTCTTC	CASSLGSGRGEQFF
TRBV5-1	.	TRBJ2-1	18	TRBD2	TGCGCCAGCAGCTCGGGGGGTAGCGGGAGAGGACCTGGCTATGAGCAGTTCTTC	CASSSGGSGRGPGYEQFF
TRBV15	.	TRBJ2-2	20	.	TGTGCCACCAGCAGAGCAGGATCAATCGACCGGACGGAGGACACCGGGGAGCTGTTTTTT	CATSRAGSIDRTEDTGELFF
TRBV7-2	.	TRBJ2-2	15	TRBD1	TGTGCCAGCAGCTCGTTATTAACAGGGGCCCGGGAGCTGTTTTTT	CASSSLLTGARELFF
TRBV10-1	.	TRBJ1-2	16	.	TGCGCCAGCAGAGAAGCGACGTCCGACAGTCTCTATGGCTACACCTTC	CASREATSDSLYGYTF
TRBV6-5	.	TRBJ1-2	15	.	TGTGCCAGCATCTTACAACAGGGAGCTAACTATGGCTACACCTTC	CASILQQGANYGYTF
TRBV7-2	.	TRBJ1-5	14	.	TGTGCCAGCAGCTTAGACAGGAGCAATCAGCCCCAGCATTTT	CASSLDRSNQPQHF
TRBV5-1	once	TRBJ1-2	13	.	TGCGCCAGCAGCTTATCCAGGCCCTATGGCTACACCTTC	CASSLSRPYGYTF
TRBV18	once	TRBJ1-5	14	.	TGTGCCAGCTCCCTGGACAGAAGTAATCAGCCCCAGCATTTT	CASSLDRSNQPQHF
TRBV5-1	once	TRBJ2-5	14	.	TGCGCCAGCAGCTTGGGAGGAGGACAAGAGACCCAGTACTTC	CASSLGGGQETQYF
TRBV11-2	few	TRBJ2-7	18	.	TGTGCCAGCAGCGTACGAGGGCAGGTGGCTAGCTCCCTGGGGGAGCAGTACTTC	CASSVRGQVASSLGEQYF
TRBV19	.	TRBJ1-2	14	.	TGTGCCAGTAGTATCACAGGCGCTGACTATGGCTACACCTTC	CASSITGADYGYTF
TRBV20-1	few	TRBJ2-1	11	.	TGCAGTGCCCCGCTAGGACCTGGGCAGTTCTTC	CSAPLGPGQFF
TRBV30	.	TRBJ2-7	12	.	TGTGCCTGGAGTCCAACCGGGAACGAGCAGTACTTC	CAWSPTGNEQYF
TRBV7-2	.	TRBJ1-2	13	.	TGTGCCAGCAGCCGGACACTCGGCTATGGCTACACCTTC	CASSRTLGYGYTF
TRBV19	.	TRBJ2-4	12	.	TGTGCCAGTAGGTCGGGACTTGGCATTCAGTACTTC	CASRSGLGIQYF
TRBV11-2	.	TRBJ2-3	14	TRBD2	TGTGCCAGCAGCTTGGGCGGGAGGGCAGATACGCAGTATTTT	CASSLGGRADTQYF
TRBV4-1	.	TRBJ2-1	17	TRBD2	TGCGCCAGCAGCCAATGGCCCACTAGCGGGGCAGGCAATGAGCAGTTCTTC	CASSQWPTSGAGNEQFF
TRBV6-6	.	TRBJ2-3	13	.	TGTGCCAGCGGACTGGGGGTCTCAGATACGCAGTATTTT	CASGLGVSDTQYF
TRBV2	.	TRBJ2-2	14	.	TGTGCCAGCAGTGAGGAGGGGATCACCGGGGAGCTGTTTTTT	CASSEEGITGELFF
TRBV7-9	few	TRBJ2-7	19	TRBD2	TGTGCCAGCAGCTCAGAAACTCCGGGACTAGCGGGGGCTGTCTACGAGCAGTACTTC	CASSSETPGLAGAVYEQYF
TRBV30	.	TRBJ1-1	13	.	TGTGCCTGGATATTGCGGCGGAGCACTGAAGCTTTCTTT	CAWILRRSTEAFF
TRBV6-5	.	TRBJ1-2	14	.	TGTGCCAGCAGAACCAGGGAGGCAGACTATGGCTACACCTTC	CASRTREADYGYTF
TRBV27	.	TRBJ1-5	13	.	TGTGCCAGCAGTTACACGGGGGGTCAGCCCCAGCATTTT	CASSYTGGQPQHF
TRBV7-2	.	TRBJ2-3	16	.	TGTGCCAGCAGCTTAGGGCGCCGGGGAGGTATAGATACGCAGTATTTT	CASSLGRRGGIDTQYF
TRBV5-1	.	TRBJ1-2	14	.	TGCGCCAGCAGCTTGACTACAGGTCCGGGTGGCTACACCTTC	CASSLTTGPGGYTF
TRBV7-8	.	TRBJ2-3	15	TRBD1	TGTGCCAGCAGACGTGACAGGGGAAGCACAGATACGCAGTATTTT	CASRRDRGSTDTQYF
TRBV28	.	TRBJ2-5	17	TRBD1	TGTGCCAGCAGTCCATTAATGGGACAGGGTAGTTTTGAGACCCAGTACTTC	CASSPLMGQGSFETQYF
TRBV11-2	.	TRBJ2-6	17	.	TGTGCCAGCAGCCCCCGACAAGGATTGGGAGGGGCCAACGTCCTGACTTTC	CASSPRQGLGGANVLTF
TRBV11-3	.	TRBJ2-1	15	TRBD1	TGTGCCAGCAGCTTGGGGACAGGGAGCTTAAATGAGCAGTTCTTC	CASSLGTGSLNEQFF
TRBV7-8	.	TRBJ2-5	16	TRBD2	TGTGCCAGCAGCCAAGGACTAGTGGGCCTTGGGGAGACCCAGTACTTC	CASSQGLVGLGETQYF
TRBV7-2	.	TRBJ2-6	13	.	TGTGCCAGCAGCCTAGCAAAGGCCAACGTCCTGACTTTC	CASSLAKANVLTF
TRBV6-1	many	TRBJ1-3	16	.	TGTGCCAGCAGTGAAAGGGGCGAACTCTCTGGAAACACCATATATTTT	CASSERGELSGNTIYF
TRBV7-2	.	TRBJ1-2	15	.	TGTGCCAGCAGCTTAGCGTACATACCCAGGGATGGCTACACCTTC	CASSLAYIPRDGYTF
TRBV6-1	.	TRBJ1-5	14	.	TGTGCCAGCAGTACTCTGGATAGCAATCAGCCCCAGCATTTT	CASSTLDSNQPQHF
TRBV5-1	.	TRBJ1-2	17	.	TGCGCCAGCAGCGTAGCCGGACCAGGAATCCGAATCTATGGCTACACCTTC	CASSVAGPGIRIYGYTF
TRBV2	.	TRBJ2-5	14	.	TGTGCCAGCCAACGAGGAGGCAACCAAGAGACCCAGTACTTC	CASQRGGNQETQYF
TRBV5-1	.	TRBJ2-4	16	.	TGCGCCAGCAGCTTTAATGCAGAGGTAGCCAAAAACATTCAGTACTTC	CASSFNAEVAKNIQYF
TRBV7-2	.	TRBJ1-2	12	.	TGTGCCAGCAGCTGGGGAAACTATGGCTACACCTTC	CASSWGNYGYTF
TRBV5-6	.	TRBJ1-5	16	TRBD1	TGTGCCAGCAGCTATCACCAGGGGGTGTCGAGGCAGCCCCAGCATTTT	CASSYHQGVSRQPQHF
TRBV11-1	few	TRBJ1-2	16	.	TGTGCCAGCAGCTTAAGTCAGGCAGGACCAATCTCTGGCTACACCTTC	CASSLSQAGPISGYTF
TRBV7-9	.	TRBJ2-3	14	.	TGTGCCAGCAGCCCTTACTCCTATGCAGATACGCAGTATTTT	CASSPYSYADTQYF
TRBV7-9	.	TRBJ2-7	15	TRBD2	TGTGCCAGCAGCTTAGCAGGGGCGGGAGCTTACGAGCAGTACTTC	CASSLAGAGAYEQYF
TRBV7-2	.	TRBJ2-2	16	TRBD1	TGTGCCAGCAGCCCCGGACAGGGATCGAACACCGGGGAGCTGTTTTTT	CASSPGQGSNTGELFF
TRBV6-5	many	TRBJ1-1	12	.	TGTGCCAGCAGTTTCCGGGGGTCTGAAGCTTTCTTT	CASSFRGSEAFF
TRBV7-3	.	TRBJ2-6	15	.	TGTGCCAGCAGCTTTCAGGGAACTGGGGCCAACGTCCTGACTTTC	CASSFQGTGANVLTF
TRBV7-3	.	TRBJ2-2	16	TRBD1	TGTGCCAGCAGCTTAGGGCCCCAGGGGGTCGGCGGGGAGCTGTTTTTT	CASSLGPQGVGGELFF
TRBV14	.	TRBJ2-2	14	.	TGTGCCAGCAGCCAACAAAGGAGGACCGGGGAGCTGTTTTTT	CASSQQRRTGELFF
TRBV30	once	TRBJ2-3	12	.	TGTGCCTGGAGTGTAAGCACAGATACGCAGTATTTT	CAWSVSTDTQYF
TRBV5-6	.	TRBJ1-3	16	.	TGTGCCAGCAGCTTGATTAGCGGCGTCTCTGGAAACACCATATATTTT	CASSLISGVSGNTIYF